This TCR beta chain was observed in a study of T cell repertoires in cytomegalovirus infection. Study as a whole: In the study, CMV epitopes included recently identified HLA-C-restricted and well-studied HLA-B-restricted ones. Through public TCR beta signatures, both CMV infection and matching HLA type were indicated. Study results and caveats: It was HLA-C-restricted CMV-specific TCR beta clonotypes that dominated the response ex vivo. Cumulative frequency (of public TCR beta family members) identified carriers of CMV plus the relevant HLA.

CDR3 size: 15 residues. The V gene end was trimmed by 3 bases and the J gene end by 3 bases; junction bases not matched to a gene: 6. Germline V lookup: CDR1 SEHNR, CDR2 FQNEAQ (reference sequence). Notes on this clonotype: The antigen is undetermined.

MiXCR, run by TCRdb on the reads, gives a single entry per CDR3 protein. The profile shows roughly 570,000 distinct CDR3 sequences, almost 40% of them singletons. The source material was cultured PBMCs, sampled from culture after CMV antigen stimulation. This TCR was recovered from a human donor in good health (CMV status not recorded). Some clones in this sample may be carry-over from other donors' samples. The chain joins TRBV7-9 to TRBJ2-7; TRBD1 agrees at 9 bases. The CDR3 reads CASSLAQGAYYEQYF. In nucleotides, the CDR3 is TGTGCCAGCAGCTTGGCACAGGGGGCCTACTACGAGCAGTACTTC.